One and the same sample provided the 8 T cell receptor beta chains below, sequenced in a study of shared clonotypes between healthy human individuals. Data came from immunoSEQ multiplex PCR; TCRdb stores just in-frame clones and leaves some out. Here the sample spans some 1,100,000 clones, about four fifths being singletons. Sample: memory CD4+ T cells from PBMCs. Specified subset: CD45RA-negative fraction. The source of these receptors is a man younger than 35 in good health. Some clones in this sample may be carry-over from other donors' samples.

J is TRBJ2-1 and V is TRBV7-3; TRBD2 might be the D (6 bases). V lost 5 bases, J lost 5 bases, and 19 bases lay in between. CDR3 length equals 16 residues. Germline CDR1 is SGHTA and CDR2 is FQGTGA. CDR3 sequence: CASSDPPTGDHNEQFF. Written as DNA, the CDR3 is TGTGCCAGCAGCGATCCCCCTACGGGAGACCACAATGAGCAGTTCTTC.

Turning to this clone: A much larger clone sits a single nucleotide away, making a read error possible. The chain joins TRBV7-9 to TRBJ1-1; D ambiguous. Germline loops: CDR1 SEHNR, CDR2 FQNEAQ (reference sequence). Trimming took 1 base from V and 4 from J, leaving 1 base between them. The CDR3 loop spans 11 amino acids. The CDR3 region has the DNA TGTGCCAGCAGCTTAGTCACTGAAGCTTTCTTT. It is translated as CASSLVTEAFF.

The gene calls are TRBV5-1 and TRBJ2-3; TRBD2 matches 7 bases. CDR1 SGHRS and CDR2 YFSETQ come from the germline V gene. J lost 0 bases, V lost 2 bases, and 3 bases had no gene match. The CDR3 has 15 residues. The DNA of the CDR3 is TGCGCCAGCAGCTTTTTAGCGGGTAGCACAGATACGCAGTATTTT. It yields the protein CASSFLAGSTDTQYF.

This clone was counted a single time. DNA of the CDR3: TGTGCCAGCAGCCTTACCCACCTCACTAGCGGGAGGAACTCACAGTTCTTC. This translates into CASSLTHLTSGRNSQFF. The V call is TRBV28, the J call TRBJ2-1; 12 positions match TRBD2. Germline CDR1 reads MDHEN; CDR2 reads SYDVKM. The CDR3 is made up of 17 amino acids. V shed 6 bases, J shed 13 bases, and the junction held 19 bases outside the gene matches.

This clone has only a few counts. The J gene is TRBJ2-3, the V gene TRBV5-1, with 10 bases aligning to TRBD1. After removal of 0 bases from V and 1 base from J, the junction contained 5 bases not matched to a gene. Germline V gene sequence: CDR1 SGHRS, CDR2 YFSETQ. The CDR3 contains 17 residues. CDR3 coding DNA: TGCGCCAGCAGCTTGGGGTCCGGGACAGGGGGCACAGATACGCAGTATTTT. As protein: CASSLGSGTGGTDTQYF.

The rearrangement links TRBV12-5 to TRBJ2-2, with 8 positions matching TRBD2. The germline gives CDR1 LGHNT, CDR2 FRNRAP. V dropped 8 bases and J dropped 6; count of bases not matched to a gene: 11. The CDR3 totals 15 residues. CDR3 coding DNA: TGTGCTAGTTCGTTAAGCGGGAGTGGCGCCGGGGAGCTGTTTTTT. Translated: CASSLSGSGAGELFF.

This chain joins TRBV28 and TRBJ1-4, with 8 bases fitting TRBD1. CDR3 length: 13 residues. In germline, CDR1 is MDHEN, CDR2 SYDVKM. V lost 10 bases to trimming and J lost 5 bases; unmatched junction nucleotides: 6. Here the CDR3 reads CAIRTGPNEKLFF. CDR3 coding DNA: TGTGCCATTCGGACAGGGCCAAATGAAAAACTGTTTTTT.

The gene calls are TRBV30 and TRBJ2-1, with D perhaps TRBD1 (5 bases). CDR1 and CDR2 (germline): GTSNPN, SVGIG (reference sequence). This CDR3 comprises 15 residues. Trimming shortened V by 2 bases and J by 0 bases, and 11 bases separated the two germline ends. CDR3 DNA: TGTGCCTGGAGTCAACAGACAGCCTCCTACAATGAGCAGTTCTTC. Translated: CAWSQQTASYNEQFF.